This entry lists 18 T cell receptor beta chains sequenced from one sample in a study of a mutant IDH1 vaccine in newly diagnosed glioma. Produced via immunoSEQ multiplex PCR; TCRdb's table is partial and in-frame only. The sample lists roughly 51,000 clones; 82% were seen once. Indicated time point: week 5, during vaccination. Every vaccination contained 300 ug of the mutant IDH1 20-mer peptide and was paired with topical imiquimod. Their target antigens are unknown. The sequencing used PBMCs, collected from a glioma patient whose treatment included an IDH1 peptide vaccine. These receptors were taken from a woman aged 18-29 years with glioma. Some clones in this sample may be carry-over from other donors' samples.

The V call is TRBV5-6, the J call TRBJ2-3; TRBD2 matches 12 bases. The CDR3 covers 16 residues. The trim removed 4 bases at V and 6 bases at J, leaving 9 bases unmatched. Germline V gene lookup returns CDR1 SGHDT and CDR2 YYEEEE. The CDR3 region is CASSPPSGGALDTQYF. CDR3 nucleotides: TGTGCCAGCAGCCCGCCTAGCGGGGGGGCTTTGGATACGCAGTATTTT.

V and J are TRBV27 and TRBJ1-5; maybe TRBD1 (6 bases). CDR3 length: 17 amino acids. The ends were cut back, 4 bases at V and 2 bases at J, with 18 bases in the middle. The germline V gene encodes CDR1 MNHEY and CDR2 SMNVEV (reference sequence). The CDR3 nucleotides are TGTGCCAGCAGTTACGATGATGGAGGGGGGGGCAATCAGCCCCAGCATTTT. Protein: CASSYDDGGGGNQPQHF.

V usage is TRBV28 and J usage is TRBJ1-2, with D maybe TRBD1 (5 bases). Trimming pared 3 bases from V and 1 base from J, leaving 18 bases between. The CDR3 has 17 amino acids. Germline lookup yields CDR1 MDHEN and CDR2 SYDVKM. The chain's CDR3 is CASSFLPVSTVNYGYTF. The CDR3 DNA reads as TGTGCCAGCAGTTTTTTGCCAGTCTCGACAGTTAACTATGGCTACACCTTC.

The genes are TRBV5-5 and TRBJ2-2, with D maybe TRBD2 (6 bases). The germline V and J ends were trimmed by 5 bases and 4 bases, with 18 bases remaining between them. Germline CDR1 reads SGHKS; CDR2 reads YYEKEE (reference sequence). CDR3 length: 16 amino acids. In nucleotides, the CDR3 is TGTGCCAGCAGACGGTTGCCGGGAGAGGGCACCGGGGAGCTGTTTTTT. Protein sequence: CASRRLPGEGTGELFF.

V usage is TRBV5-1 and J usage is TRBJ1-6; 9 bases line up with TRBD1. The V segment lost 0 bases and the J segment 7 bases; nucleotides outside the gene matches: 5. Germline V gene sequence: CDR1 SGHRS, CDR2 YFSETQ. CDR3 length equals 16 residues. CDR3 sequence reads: CASSLGGQGTNSPLHF. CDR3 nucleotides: TGCGCCAGCAGCTTGGGGGGACAGGGAACGAATTCACCCCTCCACTTT.

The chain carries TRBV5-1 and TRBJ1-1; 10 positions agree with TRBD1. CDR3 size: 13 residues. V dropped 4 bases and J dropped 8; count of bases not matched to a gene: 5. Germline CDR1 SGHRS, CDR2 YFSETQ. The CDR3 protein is CASSGGTGEEAFF. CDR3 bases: TGCGCCAGCAGCGGTGGGACAGGGGAAGAAGCTTTCTTT.

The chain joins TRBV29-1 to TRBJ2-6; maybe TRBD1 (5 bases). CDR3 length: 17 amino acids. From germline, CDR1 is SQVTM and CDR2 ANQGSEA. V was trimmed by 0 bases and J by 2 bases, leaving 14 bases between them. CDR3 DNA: TGCAGCGTTGAAGATCAGTATATAGGGGCTGGGGCCAACGTCCTGACTTTC. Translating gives CSVEDQYIGAGANVLTF.

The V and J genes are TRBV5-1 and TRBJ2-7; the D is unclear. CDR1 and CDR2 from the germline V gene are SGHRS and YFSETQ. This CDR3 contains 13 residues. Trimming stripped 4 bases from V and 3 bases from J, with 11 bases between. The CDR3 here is CASSPDTNYEQYF. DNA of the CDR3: TGCGCCAGCAGCCCCGACACCAACTACGAGCAGTACTTC.

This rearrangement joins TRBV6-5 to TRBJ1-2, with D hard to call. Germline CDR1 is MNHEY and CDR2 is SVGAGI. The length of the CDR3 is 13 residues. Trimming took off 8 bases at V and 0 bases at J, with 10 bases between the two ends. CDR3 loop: CASAAITNYGYTF. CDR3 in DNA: TGTGCCAGCGCTGCGATAACTAACTATGGCTACACCTTC.

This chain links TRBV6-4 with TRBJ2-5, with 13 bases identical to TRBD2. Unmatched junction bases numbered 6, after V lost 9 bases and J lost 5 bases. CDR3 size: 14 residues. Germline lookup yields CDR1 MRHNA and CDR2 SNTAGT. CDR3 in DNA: TGTGCCAGAGGGGAGACTAGCGGGAGGGAGACCCAGTACTTC. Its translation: CARGETSGRETQYF.

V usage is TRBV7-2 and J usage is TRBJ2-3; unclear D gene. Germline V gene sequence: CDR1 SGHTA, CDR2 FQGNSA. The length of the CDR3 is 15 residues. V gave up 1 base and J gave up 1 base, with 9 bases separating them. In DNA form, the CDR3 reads TGTGCCAGCAGCTTAGAATCTCTGGGCACAGATACGCAGTATTTT. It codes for CASSLESLGTDTQYF.

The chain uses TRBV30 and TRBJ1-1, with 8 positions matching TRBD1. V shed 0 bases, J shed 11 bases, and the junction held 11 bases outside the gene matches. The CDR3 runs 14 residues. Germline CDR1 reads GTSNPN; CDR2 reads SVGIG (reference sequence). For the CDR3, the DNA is TGTGCCTGGAGTGTAGGGACAGGCACTTCCGAGGCTTTCTTT. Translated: CAWSVGTGTSEAFF.

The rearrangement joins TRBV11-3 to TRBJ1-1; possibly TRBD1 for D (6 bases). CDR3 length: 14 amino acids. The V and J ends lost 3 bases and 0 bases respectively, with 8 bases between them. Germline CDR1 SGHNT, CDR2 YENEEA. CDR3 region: CASSFGQLNTEAFF. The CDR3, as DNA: TGTGCCAGCAGCTTCGGACAGCTGAACACTGAAGCTTTCTTT.

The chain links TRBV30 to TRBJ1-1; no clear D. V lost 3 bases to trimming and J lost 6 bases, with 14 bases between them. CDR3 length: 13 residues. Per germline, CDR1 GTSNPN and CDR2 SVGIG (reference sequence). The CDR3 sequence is CAWSLQPGSEAFF. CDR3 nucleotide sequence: TGTGCCTGGAGCCTTCAACCGGGGTCTGAAGCTTTCTTT.

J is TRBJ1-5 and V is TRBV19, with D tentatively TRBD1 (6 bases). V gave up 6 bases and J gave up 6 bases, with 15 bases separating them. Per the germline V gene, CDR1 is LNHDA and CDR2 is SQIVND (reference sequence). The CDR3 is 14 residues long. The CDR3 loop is CASRPDRTRQPQHF. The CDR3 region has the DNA TGTGCCAGTAGGCCTGACAGGACCCGTCAGCCCCAGCATTTT.

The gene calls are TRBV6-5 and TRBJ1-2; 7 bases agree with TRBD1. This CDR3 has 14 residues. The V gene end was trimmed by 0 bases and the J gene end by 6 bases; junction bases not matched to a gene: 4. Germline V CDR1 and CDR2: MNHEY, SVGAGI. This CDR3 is CASSYSTGNDGYTF. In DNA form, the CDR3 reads TGTGCCAGCAGTTACTCGACAGGGAATGATGGCTACACCTTC.

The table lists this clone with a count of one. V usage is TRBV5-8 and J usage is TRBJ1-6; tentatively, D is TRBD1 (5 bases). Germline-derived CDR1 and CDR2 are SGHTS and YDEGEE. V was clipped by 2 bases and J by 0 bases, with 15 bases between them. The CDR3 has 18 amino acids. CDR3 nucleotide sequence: TGTGCCAGCAGCTTTCTAAGGGGCAGCAGCTCCTATAATTCACCCCTCCACTTT. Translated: CASSFLRGSSSYNSPLHF.

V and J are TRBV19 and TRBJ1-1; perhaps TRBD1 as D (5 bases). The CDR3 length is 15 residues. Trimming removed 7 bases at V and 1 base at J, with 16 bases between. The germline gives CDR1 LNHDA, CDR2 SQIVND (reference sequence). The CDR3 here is CASKGRRGWNTEAFF. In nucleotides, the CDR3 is TGTGCCAGTAAAGGACGCCGGGGGTGGAACACTGAAGCTTTCTTT.